The following is a T cell receptor beta chain sequence with its context. Its target antigen remains unknown. No clone much larger than this one lies a single base away; base qualities are absent. CDR1 and CDR2 were assigned from the germline V gene (reference sequence) as LNHDA and SQIVND. A distance of 13 bases separates the germline ends of V and J, which lose 4 bases and 4 bases respectively. The CDR3 sequence holds 14 residues, the cysteine and phenylalanine included. The read is trimmed to its CDR3 DNA, 42 bases read in frame from base 1. Focal radiation therapy combined with CTLA-4 blockade (ipilimumab) was tested in patients with chemo-refractory metastatic non-small-cell lung cancer. Library generation was performed with the immunoSEQ multiplex PCR assay. Here the immuneACCESS table is served through TCRdb, limited to in-frame sequences with V and J called. Missing clones are a known gap in these copies; in checked studies unresolved V genes cover under half, and the rest lacks a known reason. The sample table lists tens of thousands of clones, 65% to 80% of them with a count of one. The ten largest clones add up to 7.5% to 8% of the sample.

This sample was taken from a study of radiotherapy plus CTLA-4 blockade in lung cancer (dated by TCRdb to the late 2010s). Describing the broader study: Objective responses were observed in 18% of enrolled patients, and disease control was achieved in around 28%. General findings and caveats noted by the study authors: After treatment with radiotherapy and ipilimumab, TCR clones that originated in tumors expanded in peripheral blood. The strongest predictors of response were reported to be early dynamic shifts in blood T cell clones along with a rise in serum interferon-beta following radiation.

This sample comprised peripheral blood, obtained from a patient treated with radiotherapy plus ipilimumab. The TCR sequence derives from a human donor with non-small cell lung cancer who had stable disease on radiotherapy plus ipilimumab. The chain couples TRBV19 to TRBJ1-2, and the D gene may be TRBD1, 5 bases matching. The base sequence is TGTGCCAGTAGTACTCACGGGGACGGCTATGGCTACACCTTC. The encoded protein is CASSTHGDGYGYTF. Reference TRBV19 and TRBJ1-2 genes cover what lies past the CDR3, so the full variable domain is DGGITQSPKYLFRKEGQNVTLSCEQNLNHDAMYWYRQDPGQGLRLIYYSQIVNDFQKGDIAEGYSVSREKKESFPLTVTSAQKNPTAFYLCASSTHGDGYGYTFGSGTRLTVV.